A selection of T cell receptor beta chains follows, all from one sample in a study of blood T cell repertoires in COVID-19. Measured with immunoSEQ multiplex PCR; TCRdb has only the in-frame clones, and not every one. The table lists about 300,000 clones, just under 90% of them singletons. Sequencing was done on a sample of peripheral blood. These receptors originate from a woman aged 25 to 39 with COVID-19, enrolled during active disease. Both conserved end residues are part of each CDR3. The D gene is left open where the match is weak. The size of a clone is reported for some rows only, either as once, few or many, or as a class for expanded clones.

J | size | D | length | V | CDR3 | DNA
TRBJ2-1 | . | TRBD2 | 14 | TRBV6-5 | CASSQRGGNNEQFF | TGTGCCAGCTCACAGCGGGGGGGCAACAATGAGCAGTTCTTC
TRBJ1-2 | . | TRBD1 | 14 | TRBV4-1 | CASSSSQGDYGYTF | TGCGCCAGCAGCTCTAGTCAGGGGGACTATGGCTACACCTTC
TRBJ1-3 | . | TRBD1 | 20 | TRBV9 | CASSGTTGASRSLVGNTIYF | TGTGCCAGCAGCGGCACCACAGGGGCCAGTAGGTCTTTGGTTGGAAACACCATATATTTT
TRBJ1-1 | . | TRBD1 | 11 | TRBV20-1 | CSVRTGVKAFF | TGCAGTGTTAGGACAGGCGTGAAAGCTTTCTTT
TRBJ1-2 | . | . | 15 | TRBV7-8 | CASSPTRDSLYGYTF | TGTGCCAGCAGCCCCACCAGGGATAGTCTCTATGGCTACACCTTC
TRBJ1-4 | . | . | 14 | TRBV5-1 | CASSPGTQNEKLFF | TGCGCCAGCAGCCCCGGGACTCAAAATGAAAAACTGTTTTTT
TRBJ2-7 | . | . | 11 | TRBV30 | CACTLAYEQYF | TGTGCCTGCACGCTAGCCTACGAGCAGTACTTC
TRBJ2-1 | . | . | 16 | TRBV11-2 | CASSLVGGNSYNEQFF | TGTGCCAGCAGCTTAGTGGGGGGAAACTCCTACAATGAGCAGTTCTTC
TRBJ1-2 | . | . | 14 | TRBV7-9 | CASSSSGFNYGYTF | TGTGCCAGCAGCTCCTCGGGGTTTAACTATGGCTACACCTTC
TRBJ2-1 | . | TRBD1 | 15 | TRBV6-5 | CASSLAGTAYNEQFF | TGTGCCAGCAGTTTAGCCGGGACAGCATACAATGAGCAGTTCTTC
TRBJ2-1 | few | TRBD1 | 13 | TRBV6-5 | CASSTGGNNEQFF | TGTGCCAGCAGTACAGGGGGCAACAATGAGCAGTTCTTC
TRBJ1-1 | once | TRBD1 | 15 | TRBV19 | CASSPTRQGAREAFF | TGTGCCAGTAGTCCAACCAGACAGGGGGCGCGGGAAGCTTTCTTT
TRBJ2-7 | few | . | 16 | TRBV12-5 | CASGLVTGGVRYEQYF | TGTGCTAGTGGTTTGGTAACAGGCGGGGTTAGGTACGAGCAGTACTTC
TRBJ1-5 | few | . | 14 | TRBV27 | CASARQAGNQPQHF | TGTGCCAGCGCCCGGCAGGCCGGCAATCAGCCCCAGCATTTT
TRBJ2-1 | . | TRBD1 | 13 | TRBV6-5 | CAARGQAYNEQFF | TGTGCCGCTCGGGGACAGGCCTACAATGAGCAGTTCTTC
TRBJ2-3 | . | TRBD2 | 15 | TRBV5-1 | CASSTSGGTADTQYF | TGCGCCAGCAGCACTAGCGGGGGGACCGCAGATACGCAGTATTTT
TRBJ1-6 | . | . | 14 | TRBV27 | CASSYSQASMTLHF | TGTGCCAGCAGTTATTCCCAGGCCTCCATGACCCTCCACTTT
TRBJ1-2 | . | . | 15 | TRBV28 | CASSRTVIRSYGYTF | TGTGCCAGCAGTAGGACAGTTATTCGAAGCTATGGCTACACCTTC
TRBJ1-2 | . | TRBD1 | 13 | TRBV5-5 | CASSSGTGGGYTF | TGTGCCAGCAGCTCCGGGACAGGGGGTGGCTACACCTTC
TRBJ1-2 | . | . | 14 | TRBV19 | CARLRGDENYGYTF | TGTGCCAGGCTCCGGGGGGACGAAAACTATGGCTACACCTTC
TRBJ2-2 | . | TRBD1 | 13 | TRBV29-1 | CSVRGQNTGELFF | TGCAGCGTCAGGGGGCAAAACACCGGGGAGCTGTTTTTT
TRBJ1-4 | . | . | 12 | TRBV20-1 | CSASGDNAKLFF | TGCAGTGCTAGTGGGGACAACGCAAAACTGTTTTTT
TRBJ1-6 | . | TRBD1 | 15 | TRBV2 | CASSEVGQGDSPLHF | TGTGCCAGCAGTGAAGTAGGACAGGGCGATTCACCCCTCCACTTT
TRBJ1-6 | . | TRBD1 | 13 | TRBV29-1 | CSVVPGQPAPLHF | TGCAGCGTAGTCCCGGGACAGCCAGCACCCCTCCACTTT
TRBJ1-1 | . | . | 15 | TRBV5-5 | CASSLDPTGAVGAFF | TGTGCCAGCAGCTTGGATCCCACAGGAGCCGTCGGGGCTTTCTTT
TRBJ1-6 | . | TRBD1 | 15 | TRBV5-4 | CASSSRDSYNSPLHF | TGTGCCAGCAGCTCCCGGGACAGTTATAATTCACCCCTCCACTTT
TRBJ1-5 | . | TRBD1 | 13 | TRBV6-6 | CASRGGQYLPQHF | TGTGCCAGCAGAGGGGGACAGTATCTCCCCCAGCATTTT
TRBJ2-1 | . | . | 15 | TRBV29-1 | CSVDNRGSSYNEQFF | TGCAGCGTTGATAACCGGGGAAGCTCCTACAATGAGCAGTTCTTC
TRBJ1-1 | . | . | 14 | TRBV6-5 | CASSYESSGTEAFF | TGTGCCAGCAGTTACGAGAGCTCAGGGACTGAAGCTTTCTTT
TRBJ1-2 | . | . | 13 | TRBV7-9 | CASTKLQGYGYTF | TGTGCCAGCACCAAATTACAGGGCTATGGCTACACCTTC
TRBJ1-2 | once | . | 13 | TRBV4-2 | CASSRGGSYGYTF | TGTGCCAGCAGCCGAGGTGGGAGCTATGGCTACACCTTC
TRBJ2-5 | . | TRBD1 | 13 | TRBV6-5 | CASSRDSQETQYF | TGTGCCAGCAGTAGGGACAGCCAAGAGACCCAGTACTTC
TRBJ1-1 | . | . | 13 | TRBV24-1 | CATSDPGDTEAFF | TGTGCCACCAGTGATCCCGGAGACACTGAAGCTTTCTTT
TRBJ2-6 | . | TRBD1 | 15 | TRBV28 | CASRTGDAGANVLTF | TGTGCCAGCAGAACAGGGGATGCTGGGGCCAACGTCCTGACTTTC
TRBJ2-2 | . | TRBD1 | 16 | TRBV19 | CASSLRTGEDTGELFF | TGTGCCAGTAGTTTAAGGACAGGGGAGGACACCGGGGAGCTGTTTTTT
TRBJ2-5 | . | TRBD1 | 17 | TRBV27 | CASSLTPPRTGAGTQYF | TGTGCCAGCAGTTTAACCCCTCCAAGAACAGGGGCGGGGACCCAGTACTTC
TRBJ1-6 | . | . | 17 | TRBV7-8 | CASSLTWPIGYNSPLHF | TGTGCCAGCAGCTTAACATGGCCGATTGGTTATAATTCACCCCTCCACTTT